The 25 T cell receptor beta chains presented below share a single source sample, sequenced in a study of cytomegalovirus exposure and HLA in healthy donors. Use of 60 Vbeta and 13 Jbeta primers characterized the PCR. Method: immunoSEQ multiplex PCR; TCRdb's copy keeps in-frame clones and lacks some. The sample holds some 100,000 clones, approximately 81% seen once. Sequences were obtained from PBMCs. These receptors were collected from a female donor in good health and CMV-seropositive.

The chain carries TRBV6-5 and TRBJ1-2, with 7 positions matching TRBD1. Germline V gives CDR1 MNHEY, CDR2 SVGAGI. J lost 3 bases, V lost 4 bases, and 5 bases had no gene match. CDR3 size: 14 residues. The CDR3 region has the DNA TGTGCCAGCAGTTTACAGGGGATTGACTATGGCTACACCTTC. Its translation is CASSLQGIDYGYTF.

The gene calls are TRBV7-2 and TRBJ2-3; 7 nucleotides match TRBD2. Germline V gene lookup returns CDR1 SGHTA and CDR2 FQGNSA. J lost 0 bases, V lost 5 bases, and 2 bases had no gene match. The CDR3 spans 14 residues. The CDR3 sequence: CASSRGESTDTQYF. DNA of the CDR3: TGTGCCAGCAGCCGGGGGGAGAGCACAGATACGCAGTATTTT.

The chain is built from TRBV6-1 and TRBJ1-6; perhaps TRBD1 as D (6 bases). CDR1 MNHNS and CDR2 SASEGT come from the germline V gene. Trimming took 1 base from V and 8 from J, leaving 9 bases between them. This CDR3 is built from 14 residues. The CDR3 nucleotides read TGTGCCAGCAGTGAAGGCCCAGGGGATTCACCCCTCCACTTT. Residues: CASSEGPGDSPLHF.

The chain couples TRBV10-3 to TRBJ2-3; 13 nucleotides agree with TRBD2. The CDR3 is 15 amino acids. V trimming: 6 bases; J trimming: 4 bases; junction bases outside the gene matches: 4. Germline V CDR1 and CDR2: ENHRY, SYGVKD. This chain's CDR3 is CAISDTSGGADTQYF. As DNA, the CDR3 is TGTGCCATCAGCGATACTAGCGGGGGGGCAGATACGCAGTATTTT.

This chain connects TRBV6-6 to TRBJ1-6; no firm D call. CDR1 and CDR2 (germline): MNHNY, SVGAGI (reference sequence). This CDR3 is 14 amino acids long. Trimming took off 3 bases at V and 4 bases at J, with 7 bases between the two ends. The chain's CDR3 is CASSYRAYNSPLHF. CDR3 DNA: TGTGCCAGCAGTTATCGCGCTTATAATTCACCCCTCCACTTT.

The CDR3 sequence: CASSPYDSRAEAFF. In nucleotides, the CDR3 is TGTGCCAGCTCACCCTACGACAGTAGGGCTGAAGCTTTCTTT. This rearrangement joins TRBV18 to TRBJ1-1, with D tentatively TRBD1 (5 bases). V lost 3 bases, J lost 6 bases, and 14 bases lay in between. The length of the CDR3 is 14 residues. CDR1 KGHSH and CDR2 LQKENI come from the germline V gene.

The V gene is TRBV6-1, the J gene TRBJ1-1; D remains ambiguous. The CDR3 sequence is 13 residues long. V dropped 5 bases and J dropped 1 base, with 8 bases sitting between them. The germline V gene encodes CDR1 MNHNS and CDR2 SASEGT. The CDR3 DNA follows: TGTGCCAGCAGTCCTAGAGGGAACACTGAAGCTTTCTTT. This codes for CASSPRGNTEAFF.

This clone has more than one count but fewer than ten. This sequence joins TRBV5-1 and TRBJ2-7, with D possibly matching TRBD1 (6 bases). CDR3 size: 19 residues. V was cut by 1 base and J by 3 bases, with 26 bases left in between. From germline, CDR1 is SGHRS and CDR2 YFSETQ. The CDR3 region has the DNA TGCGCCAGCAGCTTGTTGACCCTGGGGGCGTCGACCCCTGGCTACGAGCAGTACTTC. As protein: CASSLLTLGASTPGYEQYF.

With regard to this clone: A read error may produce the germline difference seen at one junction end. The chain links TRBV7-9 to TRBJ1-1; D not resolved. This CDR3 is built from 12 residues. Germline V gene lookup returns CDR1 SEHNR and CDR2 FQNEAQ (reference sequence). CDR3 protein: CSSDKMNTEAFF. CDR3 in DNA: TGTTCCAGCGACAAGATGAACACTGAAGCTTTCTTT.

V and J are TRBV7-2 and TRBJ1-1, with D maybe TRBD1 (5 bases). This CDR3 comprises 14 residues. Trimming removed 0 bases at V and 5 bases at J, with 10 bases between. Germline assignment: CDR1 SGHTA and CDR2 FQGNSA. CDR3 DNA: TGTGCCAGCAGCTTAGCTGGCAGGGTTACTGAAGCTTTCTTT. Translating gives CASSLAGRVTEAFF.

The rearrangement uses TRBV6-6 and TRBJ1-1; 8 nucleotides agree with TRBD1. The CDR3 extends over 14 amino acids. Trimming took 6 bases from V and 3 from J; bases not matched to a gene: 6. Germline lookup yields CDR1 MNHNY and CDR2 SVGAGI (reference sequence). The chain's CDR3 is CASRTPGGDTEAFF. In nucleotides, the CDR3 is TGTGCCAGCAGGACCCCAGGGGGCGACACTGAAGCTTTCTTT.

This clone was observed once. The chain recombines TRBV5-1 with TRBJ2-7, with TRBD2 matching 8 bases. The ends lost 4 bases at V and 0 bases at J; junction bases unmatched: 12. The CDR3 totals 17 residues. CDR1 is SGHRS and CDR2 is YFSETQ in the germline V gene. This chain's CDR3 is CASSPGGVAGHSYEQYF. CDR3 nucleotide sequence: TGCGCCAGCAGCCCCGGGGGGGTAGCGGGGCACTCCTACGAGCAGTACTTC.

This sequence joins TRBV11-3 and TRBJ2-1; 8 bases are a match to TRBD1. The V segment lost 5 bases and the J segment 5 bases; nucleotides outside the gene matches: 8. Germline V lookup: CDR1 SGHNT, CDR2 YENEEA. CDR3 size: 15 residues. The CDR3 bases are TGTGCCAGCAGCCTGAGACAGGGGTCACACAATGAGCAGTTCTTC. The encoded protein is CASSLRQGSHNEQFF. Using reference TRBV11-3 and TRBJ2-1 for the parts outside the CDR3, the full variable domain is EAGVVQSPRYKIIEKKQPVAFWCNPISGHNTLYWYLQNLGQGPELLIRYENEEAVDDSQLPKDRFSAERLKGVDSTLKIQPAELGDSAVYLCASSLRQGSHNEQFFGPGTRLTVL.

V is TRBV5-1 and J is TRBJ2-1; TRBD2 matches 7 bases. Trimming took 0 bases from V and 8 from J; bases not matched to a gene: 14. The CDR3 totals 17 residues. Germline CDR1 reads SGHRS; CDR2 reads YFSETQ. CDR3 nucleotides: TGCGCCAGCAGCTTGGCGGCTAGCGGCCCTTTAGCGGATGAGCAGTTCTTC. It yields the protein CASSLAASGPLADEQFF.

This clone has just one count. The genes are TRBV19 and TRBJ1-1; TRBD1 matches 8 bases. V gave up 4 bases and J gave up 8 bases; unmatched junction bases: 12. This CDR3 has 15 residues. Germline lookup yields CDR1 LNHDA and CDR2 SQIVND (reference sequence). As DNA, the CDR3 is TGTGCCAGTAGTACGGGCCCCGGACAGGGACCCGAAGCTTTCTTT. Residues: CASSTGPGQGPEAFF.

The gene calls are TRBV5-6 and TRBJ1-2, with 7 bases matching TRBD1. Germline assignment: CDR1 SGHDT and CDR2 YYEEEE. CDR3 length: 16 amino acids. V lost 4 bases to trimming and J lost 7 bases; unmatched junction nucleotides: 16. In DNA, the CDR3 is TGTGCCAGCAGCATTTGGACGACAGGGACCCGGGGTGGCTACACCTTC. It yields the protein CASSIWTTGTRGGYTF.

This chain joins TRBV28 and TRBJ1-5, with 7 bases lining up with TRBD1. The V gene's germline CDR1 is MDHEN and CDR2 SYDVKM. The CDR3 consists of 15 residues. V gave up 5 bases and J gave up 3 bases; unmatched junction bases: 7. The CDR3 region is CASSIQGGSNQPQHF. The CDR3 coding sequence is TGTGCCAGCAGTATTCAGGGGGGATCCAATCAGCCCCAGCATTTT.

The chain has TRBV27 and TRBJ1-5; no clear D gene. The V and J ends lost 1 base and 2 bases respectively, with 6 bases between them. Germline V gives CDR1 MNHEY, CDR2 SMNVEV (reference sequence). The CDR3 runs to 14 residues. The chain's CDR3 is CASSLYSGNQPQHF. DNA for the CDR3: TGTGCCAGCAGTTTATATTCGGGCAATCAGCCCCAGCATTTT.

The rearrangement joins TRBV4-3 to TRBJ2-1, with D perhaps TRBD1 (6 bases). Per germline, CDR1 LGHNA and CDR2 YSLEER. With 0 bases removed from V and 0 bases from J, the gap between germline ends came to 9 bases. The CDR3 length is 16 residues. In DNA, the CDR3 is TGCGCCAGCAGCCAAGATGGGGGCCCCTCCTACAATGAGCAGTTCTTC. It codes for CASSQDGGPSYNEQFF.

This clone was counted a single time. V gene TRBV27 combines with J gene TRBJ2-7, with a tentative D call TRBD1 (6 bases). Germline V CDR1 and CDR2: MNHEY, SMNVEV (reference sequence). The length of the CDR3 is 16 residues. V was shortened by 4 bases and J by 2 bases, with 18 bases between the two germline ends. CDR3 in DNA: TGTGCCAGCAGTTCCGCCCGACAGGCTATTACCTACGAGCAGTACTTC. Translated, it gives CASSSARQAITYEQYF.

The chain links TRBV18 to TRBJ1-1; D perhaps matches TRBD1 (5 bases). V shed 0 bases and J shed 12 bases, with 11 bases lying between them. The germline gives CDR1 KGHSH, CDR2 LQKENI. The CDR3 covers 12 residues. CDR3 amino acids: CASSPPEGTTFF. Written as DNA, the CDR3 is TGTGCCAGCTCACCACCGGAGGGGACGACTTTCTTT.

This chain connects TRBV5-4 to TRBJ2-5, with a possible D match to TRBD1 (5 bases). Germline V gene lookup returns CDR1 SGHNT and CDR2 YYREEE (reference sequence). The CDR3 consists of 15 residues. Trimming removed 2 bases at V and 4 bases at J, with 15 bases between. The chain's CDR3 is CASSLSLRVGETQYF. CDR3 in DNA: TGTGCCAGCAGCTTATCCCTCAGGGTAGGAGAGACCCAGTACTTC.

The chain carries TRBV7-9 and TRBJ2-7; 10 bases line up with TRBD1. V dropped 7 bases and J dropped 5; count of bases not matched to a gene: 2. Germline assignment: CDR1 SEHNR and CDR2 FQNEAQ (reference sequence). This CDR3 is 12 amino acids long. The CDR3 here is CASTTGGHEQYF. Here the CDR3 DNA reads TGTGCCAGCACGACAGGGGGCCACGAGCAGTACTTC.

This CDR3 is CASSLTGVGTDTQYF. CDR3 DNA: TGCGCCAGCAGCCTAACAGGCGTGGGCACAGATACGCAGTATTTT. The chain uses TRBV10-2 and TRBJ2-3; TRBD1 might be the D (5 bases). This CDR3 region has 15 residues. The V end was cut by 6 bases, the J end by 1 base, with 14 bases between. The germline V gene has CDR1 WSHSY and CDR2 SAAADI.

This chain uses TRBV29-1 with TRBJ2-7; D might be TRBD1 (6 bases). The CDR3 runs 12 residues. Germline assignment: CDR1 SQVTM and CDR2 ANQGSEA. The V gene lost 4 bases and the J gene lost 3 bases, with 10 bases spanning the gap. CDR3 bases: TGCAGCGTTGTCCAAGGGGGCTACGAGCAGTACTTC. Protein product: CSVVQGGYEQYF.